Below, 14 T cell receptor beta chains from the same sample are listed, as sequenced in a study of shared clonotypes between healthy human individuals. CD45RO-negative CD8 cells positively selected for CCR7 made up the naive population, which excluded terminally differentiated effector memory CD45RA+ cells. Assay used: immunoSEQ multiplex PCR; TCRdb lists only in-frame clones, some missing. The table has approximately 2,200,000 clones, around 93% seen once. The sequencing input was naive CD8+ T cells from PBMCs. Receptor source: a man between 18 and 35 years old in good health. Some clones in this sample may be carry-over from other donors' samples.

The J gene is TRBJ2-5, the V gene TRBV9, with a tentative D call TRBD2 (5 bases). Trimming pared 0 bases from V and 5 bases from J, leaving 17 bases between. This CDR3 region has 16 residues. Germline V CDR1 and CDR2: SGDLS, YYNGEE. The CDR3 spells CASSVGQAGGLETQYF. CDR3 nucleotide sequence: TGTGCCAGCAGCGTAGGCCAGGCCGGCGGGTTGGAGACCCAGTACTTC.

V usage is TRBV13 and J usage is TRBJ2-7; possible D gene TRBD1, 7 bases. CDR1 and CDR2 (germline): PRHDT, FYEKMQ (reference sequence). This CDR3 has 15 residues. V shed 8 bases and J shed 2 bases, with 19 bases lying between them. The CDR3 loop is CASSRGDSEAYEQYF. The CDR3 DNA reads as TGTGCCAGCTCCAGGGGGGACTCAGAAGCCTACGAGCAGTACTTC.

The chain employs TRBV14 and TRBJ2-1; 15 bases are shared with TRBD2. V lost 5 bases, J lost 0 bases, and 5 bases stayed unmatched. Germline-derived CDR1 and CDR2 are SGHDN and FVKESK. There are 18 residues in the CDR3. CDR3 amino acids: CASSNPGLAGGSYNEQFF. The DNA for the CDR3 is TGTGCCAGCAGCAACCCGGGACTAGCGGGAGGCTCCTACAATGAGCAGTTCTTC.

CDR3 amino acids: CASSPPRLGEGGGELFF. The CDR3 DNA is TGTGCCAGCAGCCCCCCCAGATTGGGTGAGGGAGGCGGGGAGCTGTTTTTT. The V call is TRBV5-6, the J call TRBJ2-2; tentative D call: TRBD2 (6 bases). The CDR3 is 17 amino acids. Trimming removed 4 bases at V and 7 bases at J, with 23 bases between. Germline lookup yields CDR1 SGHDT and CDR2 YYEEEE.

The count of this clone is one. The CDR3 protein is CASSGTPNQPQHF. As DNA, the CDR3 is TGTGCCAGTTCCGGGACACCGAATCAGCCCCAGCATTTT. The chain links TRBV19 to TRBJ1-5; maybe TRBD1 (6 bases). Germline V gives CDR1 LNHDA, CDR2 SQIVND (reference sequence). This CDR3 has 13 amino acids. V was shortened by 8 bases and J by 4 bases, with 12 bases between the two germline ends.

V and J are TRBV30 and TRBJ1-2, with 7 nucleotides matching TRBD1. This CDR3 spans 20 amino acids. Germline V lookup: CDR1 GTSNPN, CDR2 SVGIG (reference sequence). V dropped 2 bases and J dropped 1; count of bases not matched to a gene: 22. DNA for the CDR3: TGTGCCTGGAGTACGGGCGGCAGGGGGACGAATCTTGTCCTTAACTATGGCTACACCTTC. Amino acid sequence: CAWSTGGRGTNLVLNYGYTF.

This CDR3 reads CASSIRGGSNEQFF. The CDR3, as DNA: TGTGCCAGTAGTATCAGAGGGGGGAGCAATGAGCAGTTCTTC. This chain joins TRBV19 and TRBJ2-1; D is tentatively TRBD1 or TRBD2 (6 bases each). This CDR3 is built from 14 residues. CDR1 and CDR2 from the germline V gene are LNHDA and SQIVND (reference sequence). V was cut by 3 bases and J by 6 bases, with 12 bases left in between. Variable domain in full (rest from reference TRBV19 and TRBJ2-1): DGGITQSPKYLFRKEGQNVTLSCEQNLNHDAMYWYRQDPGQGLRLIYYSQIVNDFQKGDIAEGYSVSREKKESFPLTVTSAQKNPTAFYLCASSIRGGSNEQFFGPGTRLTVL.

J is TRBJ2-3 and V is TRBV7-6; D is uncertain. Trimming left V 1 base short and J 2 bases short, with 10 bases between. Per the germline V gene, CDR1 is SGHVS and CDR2 is FNYEAQ. CDR3 length equals 15 residues. This CDR3 is CASSLVALLTDTQYF. The DNA of the CDR3 is TGTGCCAGCAGCTTAGTAGCTCTCCTCACAGATACGCAGTATTTT. Combining the CDR3 with reference TRBV7-6 and TRBJ2-3 gives the whole variable domain GAGVSQSPRYKVTKRGQDVALRCDPISGHVSLYWYRQALGQGPEFLTYFNYEAQQDKSGLPNDRFSAERPEGSISTLTIQRTEQRDSAMYRCASSLVALLTDTQYFGPGTRLTVL.

The genes are TRBV27 and TRBJ1-2; 9 bases agree with TRBD1. The ends lost 0 bases at V and 3 bases at J; junction bases unmatched: 5. The length of the CDR3 is 16 residues. Germline-derived CDR1 and CDR2 are MNHEY and SMNVEV (reference sequence). This CDR3 is CASSLSGTGLDYGYTF. CDR3 in DNA: TGTGCCAGCAGTTTATCGGGGACAGGGCTAGACTATGGCTACACCTTC.

The chain joins TRBV19 to TRBJ2-7, with a possible D match to TRBD2 (6 bases). The CDR3 totals 18 residues. Germline-derived CDR1 and CDR2 are LNHDA and SQIVND (reference sequence). Trimming pared 3 bases from V and 0 bases from J, leaving 21 bases between. The CDR3 sequence: CASSIDWGSGPSSYEQYF. The CDR3 nucleotides are TGTGCCAGTAGTATTGATTGGGGTAGCGGACCCAGCTCCTACGAGCAGTACTTC.

A note on this clone: The same CDR3 is also encoded by other DNA sequences in this sample. The CDR3 loop is CASSLAGNSYEQYF. CDR3 DNA: TGTGCCAGCAGTTTAGCAGGGAATTCCTACGAGCAGTACTTC. The rearrangement joins TRBV28 to TRBJ2-7; a weak D match, TRBD1 (5 bases). Trimming shortened V by 2 bases and J by 1 base, and 9 bases separated the two germline ends. CDR1 and CDR2 (germline): MDHEN, SYDVKM. The length of the CDR3 is 14 residues.

V is TRBV4-3 and J is TRBJ2-6; D ambiguous. This CDR3 has 16 residues. Per germline, CDR1 LGHNA and CDR2 YSLEER. Trimming cost V 1 base and J 0 bases, with 7 bases left between them. The CDR3 sequence: CASSQGWHSGANVLTF. The CDR3 region has the DNA TGCGCCAGCAGCCAAGGGTGGCACTCTGGGGCCAACGTCCTGACTTTC.

Details on this clone: Other nucleotide sequences in the sample specify the same CDR3. The gene calls are TRBV9 and TRBJ1-2; D might be TRBD1 (5 bases). Germline loops: CDR1 SGDLS, CDR2 YYNGEE. The CDR3 extends over 13 amino acids. Trimming cost V 0 bases and J 8 bases, with 11 bases left between them. CDR3 nucleotide sequence: TGTGCCAGCAGCGTAGCTGTCAGGGAGGGCTACACCTTC. This encodes CASSVAVREGYTF. Full variable domain (missing parts from reference TRBV9 and TRBJ1-2): DSGVTQTPKHLITATGQRVTLRCSPRSGDLSVYWYQQSLDQGLQFLIQYYNGEERAKGNILERFSAQQFPDLHSELNLSSLELGDSALYFCASSVAVREGYTFGSGTRLTVV.

This chain links TRBV10-3 with TRBJ2-1; 9 bases are a match to TRBD2. The CDR3 spans 15 residues. CDR1 and CDR2 from the germline V gene are ENHRY and SYGVKD. V gave up 2 bases and J gave up 6 bases; unmatched junction bases: 5. Here the CDR3 reads CAISEPGLASNEQFF. CDR3 in DNA: TGTGCCATCAGTGAGCCGGGACTAGCTTCCAATGAGCAGTTCTTC.